A single T cell receptor (beta chain) is shown here with its context. Antigen unknown. The data are from a study of T cell responses to AZD1222 COVID-19 vaccine. Study-level findings and limits: Baseline seropositivity characterized only six AZD1222 recipients. Clonal diversity may have been underestimated, and the donors were mostly white British, with more females than males.

Trimming took 7 bases from V and 1 from J, leaving 10 bases between them. This CDR3 has 13 residues. CDR1 and CDR2 (germline): MNHEY, SVGAGI. This table comes from immunoSEQ multiplex PCR, and its TCRdb copy is limited to in-frame clones, with some not included. The sample includes under 90,000 clones, approximately 85% of them seen just once. This sequence originates from an adult who received the AZD1222 COVID-19 vaccine. Sequenced material: peripheral blood, taken 28 days after the second AZD1222 dose. The rearrangement joins TRBV6-5 to TRBJ1-1, with unresolved D. This CDR3 is CASIKVENTEAFF. As DNA, the CDR3 is TGTGCCAGCATTAAAGTGGAGAACACTGAAGCTTTCTTT.